This T cell receptor (beta chain) was recorded in a study of graft-versus-host responses after intestinal transplantation. Study-level background: All of the recipients had induction that used anti-thymocyte globulin, then tacrolimus and steroids for 2 to 3 years.

The V and J ends lost 3 bases and 6 bases respectively, with 21 bases between them. This CDR3 spans 16 amino acids. Germline V gene lookup returns CDR1 SNHLY and CDR2 FYNNEI. Study findings and constraints: Recipient bone marrow held GvH clones, some seen earlier in ileum or blood. Where graft-donor T cell macrochimerism was present, patients had high graft-versus-host to host-versus-graft clonal ratios in allografts.

Assay used: immunoSEQ multiplex PCR; TCRdb lists only in-frame clones, some missing. This table has fewer than 110,000 clones, about 87% appearing once. Comments on this clone: Antigen unknown.

The chain has TRBV2 and TRBJ2-7; weak D call: TRBD2 (5 bases). The TCR originated in a human donor who was the organ donor for an intestinal transplant. The starting material was unstimulated CD4+ T cells sorted from spleen or lymph node cells, obtained before transplant. CDR3 residues: CASSDVGVAYEGEQYF. CDR3 bases: TGTGCCAGCAGTGATGTTGGGGTTGCGTATGAGGGCGAGCAGTACTTC.